These T cell receptor beta chains were read from a single sample in a study of shared clonotypes between healthy human individuals. Method: immunoSEQ multiplex PCR; TCRdb's copy keeps in-frame clones and lacks some. In the table there are more than 500,000 clones, approximately 95% of which are singletons. Input material: naive CD4+ T cells sorted from blood. These receptors came from a woman aged 30 to 39 in good health. Each CDR3 is given with its conserved first and last residue. D genes are given only for firm matches. Size values are once, few and many counts, or a class for expanded clones, and some rows have none.

V gene: TRBV7-9; D gene: .; clone size: .; J gene: TRBJ2-1; CDR3 protein: CASARIADYNEQFF; CDR3 DNA: TGTGCCAGCGCCCGGATAGCGGATTACAATGAGCAGTTCTTC
V gene: TRBV14; D gene: .; clone size: .; J gene: TRBJ2-1; CDR3 protein: CASRSGRIYNEQFF; CDR3 DNA: TGTGCCAGCAGGAGCGGGCGGATTTACAATGAGCAGTTCTTC
V gene: TRBV4-1; D gene: .; clone size: .; J gene: TRBJ2-7; CDR3 protein: CASSQEGWESSYEQYF; CDR3 DNA: TGCGCCAGCAGCCAAGAGGGGTGGGAGAGCTCCTACGAGCAGTACTTC
V gene: TRBV9; D gene: .; clone size: once; J gene: TRBJ2-7; CDR3 protein: CASSVGPGDEQYF; CDR3 DNA: TGTGCCAGCAGCGTAGGCCCCGGGGACGAGCAGTACTTC
V gene: TRBV6-4; D gene: TRBD2; clone size: .; J gene: TRBJ2-7; CDR3 protein: CASSETSGRHEQYF; CDR3 DNA: TGTGCCAGCAGTGAGACTAGCGGGAGACACGAGCAGTACTTC
V gene: TRBV18; D gene: .; clone size: .; J gene: TRBJ2-2; CDR3 protein: CASSPPLAPEGTGELFF; CDR3 DNA: TGTGCCAGCTCACCACCGCTAGCCCCAGAGGGGACCGGGGAGCTGTTTTTT
V gene: TRBV5-4; D gene: .; clone size: once; J gene: TRBJ2-7; CDR3 protein: CASSRGQLGGSIEQYF; CDR3 DNA: TGTGCCAGCAGCCGGGGACAGCTCGGGGGTTCGATCGAGCAGTACTTC
V gene: TRBV5-6; D gene: .; clone size: .; J gene: TRBJ1-1; CDR3 protein: CASSLVRVRTEAFF; CDR3 DNA: TGTGCCAGCAGCTTGGTTCGGGTTCGGACTGAAGCTTTCTTT
V gene: TRBV27; D gene: TRBD1; clone size: .; J gene: TRBJ2-7; CDR3 protein: CASTLRQGRSYEQYF; CDR3 DNA: TGTGCCAGCACCCTACGACAGGGGCGCTCCTACGAGCAGTACTTC
V gene: TRBV30; D gene: .; clone size: .; J gene: TRBJ1-4; CDR3 protein: CAWSPPGGDEKLFF; CDR3 DNA: TGTGCCTGGAGCCCCCCAGGAGGGGATGAAAAACTGTTTTTT
V gene: TRBV13; D gene: .; clone size: .; J gene: TRBJ2-1; CDR3 protein: CASSWRDYNEQFF; CDR3 DNA: TGTGCCAGCAGCTGGCGGGACTACAATGAGCAGTTCTTC
V gene: TRBV9; D gene: TRBD2; clone size: .; J gene: TRBJ2-1; CDR3 protein: CASSKRAGGLNEQFF; CDR3 DNA: TGTGCCAGCAGCAAAAGAGCGGGAGGGCTCAATGAGCAGTTCTTC
V gene: TRBV28; D gene: .; clone size: .; J gene: TRBJ2-3; CDR3 protein: CASSLSGIESDTQYF; CDR3 DNA: TGTGCCAGCAGTTTGTCGGGAATTGAATCGGATACGCAGTATTTT
V gene: TRBV18; D gene: .; clone size: .; J gene: TRBJ2-7; CDR3 protein: CASSKSGTPYEQYF; CDR3 DNA: TGTGCCAGCTCCAAGTCCGGGACCCCCTACGAGCAGTACTTC
V gene: TRBV14; D gene: .; clone size: .; J gene: TRBJ2-3; CDR3 protein: CASSQQGTPADTQYF; CDR3 DNA: TGTGCCAGCAGCCAACAGGGGACCCCCGCAGATACGCAGTATTTT
V gene: TRBV9; D gene: .; clone size: .; J gene: TRBJ1-3; CDR3 protein: CASSASGGNTIYF; CDR3 DNA: TGTGCCAGCAGCGCAAGTGGTGGAAACACCATATATTTT
V gene: TRBV27; D gene: .; clone size: .; J gene: TRBJ2-5; CDR3 protein: CASGNGETQYF; CDR3 DNA: TGTGCCAGCGGCAATGGGGAGACCCAGTACTTC
V gene: TRBV6-1; D gene: .; clone size: .; J gene: TRBJ1-5; CDR3 protein: CASSLGGQPQHF; CDR3 DNA: TGTGCCAGCAGCCTCGGGGGCCAGCCCCAGCATTTT
V gene: TRBV5-1; D gene: .; clone size: .; J gene: TRBJ2-7; CDR3 protein: CASSLGAGSSSYEQYF; CDR3 DNA: TGCGCCAGCAGCTTGGGGGCAGGTTCGAGCTCCTACGAGCAGTACTTC
V gene: TRBV28; D gene: TRBD1; clone size: .; J gene: TRBJ2-3; CDR3 protein: CASSSWTGITDTQYF; CDR3 DNA: TGTGCCAGCAGTTCTTGGACAGGGATCACAGATACGCAGTATTTT
V gene: TRBV4-1; D gene: .; clone size: .; J gene: TRBJ1-3; CDR3 protein: CASSQGRGSGNTIYF; CDR3 DNA: TGCGCCAGCAGCCAAGGAAGGGGGTCTGGAAACACCATATATTTT
V gene: TRBV7-9; D gene: .; clone size: .; J gene: TRBJ2-1; CDR3 protein: CASSFMLRDSYNEQFF; CDR3 DNA: TGTGCCAGCAGCTTTATGCTTCGGGACTCCTACAATGAGCAGTTCTTC
V gene: TRBV10-3; D gene: .; clone size: .; J gene: TRBJ2-7; CDR3 protein: CAISQSSYEQYF; CDR3 DNA: TGTGCCATCAGTCAAAGCTCCTACGAGCAGTACTTC
V gene: TRBV5-1; D gene: TRBD1; clone size: .; J gene: TRBJ2-5; CDR3 protein: CASSEGQPGETQYF; CDR3 DNA: TGCGCCAGCAGCGAGGGACAGCCAGGCGAGACCCAGTACTTC
V gene: TRBV5-1; D gene: .; clone size: .; J gene: TRBJ2-2; CDR3 protein: CASSLMDPETGELFF; CDR3 DNA: TGCGCCAGCAGCTTGATGGACCCAGAAACCGGGGAGCTGTTTTTT
V gene: TRBV2; D gene: .; clone size: .; J gene: TRBJ2-2; CDR3 protein: CASSAQEAGTGELFF; CDR3 DNA: TGTGCCAGCAGTGCGCAGGAGGCGGGCACCGGGGAGCTGTTTTTT
V gene: TRBV11-2; D gene: TRBD2; clone size: .; J gene: TRBJ2-1; CDR3 protein: CASSLGASGRDEQFF; CDR3 DNA: TGTGCCAGCAGCTTAGGGGCTAGCGGGAGGGATGAGCAGTTCTTC
V gene: TRBV6-6; D gene: .; clone size: .; J gene: TRBJ2-1; CDR3 protein: CASSHLDEQFF; CDR3 DNA: TGTGCCAGCAGTCACCTCGATGAGCAGTTCTTC
V gene: TRBV23-1; D gene: .; clone size: .; J gene: TRBJ1-2; CDR3 protein: CASSDSPGEFHGYTF; CDR3 DNA: TGCGCCAGCAGTGATTCTCCTGGGGAGTTCCATGGCTACACCTTC
V gene: TRBV11-2; D gene: .; clone size: .; J gene: TRBJ2-2; CDR3 protein: CASRLTGLTGELFF; CDR3 DNA: TGTGCCAGCAGACTTACAGGGTTGACCGGGGAGCTGTTTTTT
V gene: TRBV9; D gene: .; clone size: .; J gene: TRBJ1-6; CDR3 protein: CASKPWALHF; CDR3 DNA: TGTGCCAGCAAACCGTGGGCCCTCCACTTT
V gene: TRBV28; D gene: TRBD2; clone size: .; J gene: TRBJ2-7; CDR3 protein: CASRPERGIAGVGRGDYEQYF; CDR3 DNA: TGTGCCAGCAGACCCGAACGGGGAATAGCGGGAGTAGGTCGGGGGGACTACGAGCAGTACTTC
V gene: TRBV7-2; D gene: TRBD2; clone size: .; J gene: TRBJ2-2; CDR3 protein: CASSDGLAVGELFF; CDR3 DNA: TGTGCCAGCAGCGATGGACTAGCGGTCGGGGAGCTGTTTTTT
V gene: TRBV18; D gene: .; clone size: .; J gene: TRBJ1-2; CDR3 protein: CASSPGQTLNYGYTF; CDR3 DNA: TGTGCCAGCTCACCAGGTCAGACTTTAAACTATGGCTACACCTTC
V gene: TRBV29-1; D gene: .; clone size: .; J gene: TRBJ2-5; CDR3 protein: CSVDEGVETQYF; CDR3 DNA: TGCAGCGTTGATGAGGGAGTGGAGACCCAGTACTTC
V gene: TRBV5-1; D gene: .; clone size: .; J gene: TRBJ2-3; CDR3 protein: CASSPGQNTDTQYF; CDR3 DNA: TGCGCCAGCAGCCCCGGACAGAACACAGATACGCAGTATTTT
V gene: TRBV10-3; D gene: .; clone size: .; J gene: TRBJ2-5; CDR3 protein: CAISGAGMGETQYF; CDR3 DNA: TGTGCCATCAGTGGAGCGGGTATGGGTGAGACCCAGTACTTC
V gene: TRBV29-1; D gene: TRBD2; clone size: .; J gene: TRBJ2-2; CDR3 protein: CSSSGRNTGELFF; CDR3 DNA: TGCAGCTCGAGCGGGAGGAACACCGGGGAGCTGTTTTTT
V gene: TRBV28; D gene: .; clone size: .; J gene: TRBJ1-1; CDR3 protein: CASSLPSGQTEAFF; CDR3 DNA: TGTGCCAGCAGTTTACCGTCAGGACAGACCGAAGCTTTCTTT